The entry that follows covers one TCR beta chain sequence. Its antigen is still unknown. These data are taken from a study of shared clonotypes between healthy human individuals. Findings and caveats of the study: Since donors were few, the genetic and exposure-history diversity represented was limited.

V shed 3 bases and J shed 3 bases, with 13 bases lying between them. Per the germline V gene, CDR1 is SGHRS and CDR2 is YFSETQ. The CDR3 extends over 14 amino acids. Several immunoSEQ plates received, in even portions, the genomic DNA of each subset. TCRdb's copy holds only in-frame clones and misses some; the assay was immunoSEQ multiplex PCR. The table includes over 2 million clones, roughly 95% detected once. The sequenced sample was naive CD4+ T cells sorted from blood. Sample subset: CD45RA+ positively selected. This chain joins TRBV5-1 and TRBJ2-7; D is perhaps TRBD2 (6 bases). The sequence was collected from a man aged 18 to 35 in good health. CDR3: CASSSEGIFYEQYF. The CDR3 bases are TGCGCCAGCAGCTCGGAGGGCATTTTCTACGAGCAGTACTTC.